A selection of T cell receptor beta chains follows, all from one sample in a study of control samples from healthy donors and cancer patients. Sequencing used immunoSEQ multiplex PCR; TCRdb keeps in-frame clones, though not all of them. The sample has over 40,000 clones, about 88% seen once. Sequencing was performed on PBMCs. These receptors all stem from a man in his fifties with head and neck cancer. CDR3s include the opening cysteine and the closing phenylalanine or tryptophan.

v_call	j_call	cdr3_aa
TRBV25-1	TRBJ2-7	CASSESWTGGSFYEQYF
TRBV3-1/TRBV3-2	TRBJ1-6	CASSPGRGNSPLHF
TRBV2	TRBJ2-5	CASSGTGLTSVETQYF
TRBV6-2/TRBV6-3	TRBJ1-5	CASTPEVYSNQPQHF
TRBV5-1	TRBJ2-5	CASSLATETQYF
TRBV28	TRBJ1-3	CASSAEGLSSGNTIYF
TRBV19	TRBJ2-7	CASSIGGASYSSYEQYF
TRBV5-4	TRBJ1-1	CASSLAPVNTEAFF
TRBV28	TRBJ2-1	CASSLAGGREQFF
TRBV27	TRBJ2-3	CASKGAGGYTDTQYF
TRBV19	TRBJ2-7	CASSIFGTGVEQYF
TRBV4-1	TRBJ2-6	CASSQFGQRGTGANVLTF
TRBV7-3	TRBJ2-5	CASSRTRAETQYF
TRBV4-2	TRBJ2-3	CASSLGPGKADTQYF
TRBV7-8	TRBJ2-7	CASREREGGVYEQYF
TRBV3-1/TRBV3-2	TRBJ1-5	CASSQGAGSQPQHF
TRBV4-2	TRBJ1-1	CASSQAGVTEAFF
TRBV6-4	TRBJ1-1	CASSEGANTEAFF
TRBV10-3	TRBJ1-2	CAITAGQGAGSGYTF
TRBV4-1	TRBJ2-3	CASSRRDLAGRTDTQYF